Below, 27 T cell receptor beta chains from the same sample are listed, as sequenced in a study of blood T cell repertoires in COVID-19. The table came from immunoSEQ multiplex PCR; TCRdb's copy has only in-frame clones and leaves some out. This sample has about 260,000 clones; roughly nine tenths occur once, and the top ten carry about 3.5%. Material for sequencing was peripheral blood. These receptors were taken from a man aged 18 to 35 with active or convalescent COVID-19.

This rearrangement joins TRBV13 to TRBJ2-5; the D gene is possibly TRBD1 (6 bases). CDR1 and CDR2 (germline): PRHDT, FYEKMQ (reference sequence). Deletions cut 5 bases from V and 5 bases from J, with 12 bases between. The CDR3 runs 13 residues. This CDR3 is CASSTRGVETQYF. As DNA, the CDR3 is TGTGCCAGCAGCACCAGGGGAGTGGAGACCCAGTACTTC.

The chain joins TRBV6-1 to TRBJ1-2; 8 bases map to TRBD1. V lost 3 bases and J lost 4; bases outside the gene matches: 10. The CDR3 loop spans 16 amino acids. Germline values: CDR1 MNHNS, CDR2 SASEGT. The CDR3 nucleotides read TGTGCCAGCAGTGACCCTTTCGGACAGGGACGCTATGGCTACACCTTC. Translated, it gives CASSDPFGQGRYGYTF.

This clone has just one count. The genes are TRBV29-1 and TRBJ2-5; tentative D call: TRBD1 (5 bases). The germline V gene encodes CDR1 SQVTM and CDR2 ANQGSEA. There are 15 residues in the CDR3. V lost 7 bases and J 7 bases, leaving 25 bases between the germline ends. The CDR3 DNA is TGCAGCGCCGGCAAAGGACACTCGGATATGGGGACCCAGTACTTC. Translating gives CSAGKGHSDMGTQYF. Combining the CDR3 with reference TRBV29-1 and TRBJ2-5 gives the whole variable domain SAVISQKPSRDICQRGTSLTIQCQVDSQVTMMFWYRQQPGQSLTLIATANQGSEATYESGFVIDKFPISRPNLTFSTLTVSNMSPEDSSIYLCSAGKGHSDMGTQYFGPGTRLLVL.

Here the CDR3 DNA reads TGTGCCAGCAGCTTGCGGGGGGCTGGGACTGAAGCTTTCTTT. Its translation: CASSLRGAGTEAFF. This rearrangement joins TRBV5-4 to TRBJ1-1; tentative D call: TRBD1 (6 bases). Per germline, CDR1 SGHNT and CDR2 YYREEE (reference sequence). The CDR3 has 14 amino acids. The V and J ends lost 1 base and 5 bases respectively, with 12 bases between them.

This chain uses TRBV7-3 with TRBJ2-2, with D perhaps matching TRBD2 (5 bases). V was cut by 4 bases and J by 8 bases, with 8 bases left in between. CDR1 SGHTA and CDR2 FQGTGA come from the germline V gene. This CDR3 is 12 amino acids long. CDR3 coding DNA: TGTGCCAGCAGCTCCTCGGGAGGGGAGCTGTTTTTT. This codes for CASSSSGGELFF.

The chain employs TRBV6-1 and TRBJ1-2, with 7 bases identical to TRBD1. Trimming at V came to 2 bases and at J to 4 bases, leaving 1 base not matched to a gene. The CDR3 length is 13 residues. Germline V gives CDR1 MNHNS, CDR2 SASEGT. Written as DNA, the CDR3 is TGTGCCAGCAGTGAAAGGGACAGCTATGGCTACACCTTC. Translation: CASSERDSYGYTF.

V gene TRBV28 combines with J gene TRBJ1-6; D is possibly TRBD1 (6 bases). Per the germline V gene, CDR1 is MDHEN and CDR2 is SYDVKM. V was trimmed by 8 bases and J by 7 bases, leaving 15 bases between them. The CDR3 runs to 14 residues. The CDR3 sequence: CASGLQGINSPLHF. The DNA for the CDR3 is TGTGCCAGCGGCCTACAGGGAATAAATTCACCCCTCCACTTT.

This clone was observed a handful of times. CDR3 bases: TGTGCCAGCAGTTTATTGGAAGGTCCAAGCGACGAGCAGTACTTC. Its translation: CASSLLEGPSDEQYF. The chain joins TRBV27 to TRBJ2-7; D is unclear. Between the trimmed V and J ends, which lost 1 base and 5 bases, there was a span of 15 bases. The length of the CDR3 is 15 residues. Germline lookup yields CDR1 MNHEY and CDR2 SMNVEV (reference sequence).

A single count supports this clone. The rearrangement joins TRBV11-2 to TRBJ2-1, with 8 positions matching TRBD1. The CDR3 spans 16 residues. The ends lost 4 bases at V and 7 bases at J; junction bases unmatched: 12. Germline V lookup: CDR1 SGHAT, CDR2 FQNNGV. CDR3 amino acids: CASSSTGTGPFNEQFF. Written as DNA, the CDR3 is TGTGCCAGCAGCTCAACCGGGACAGGCCCCTTTAATGAGCAGTTCTTC.

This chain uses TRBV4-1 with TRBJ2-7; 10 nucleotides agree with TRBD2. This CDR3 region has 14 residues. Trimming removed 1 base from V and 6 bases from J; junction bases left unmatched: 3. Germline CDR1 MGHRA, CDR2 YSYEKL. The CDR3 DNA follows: TGCGCCAGCAGCCAAGGAGCGGGGGGGCTCGAGCAGTACTTC. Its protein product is CASSQGAGGLEQYF.

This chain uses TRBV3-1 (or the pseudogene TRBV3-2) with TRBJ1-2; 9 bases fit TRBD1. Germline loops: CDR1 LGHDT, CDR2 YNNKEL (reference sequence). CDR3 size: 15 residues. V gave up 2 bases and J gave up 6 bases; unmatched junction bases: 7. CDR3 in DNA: TGTGCCAGCAGCCAACCGTCGACAGGGGGTAATGGCTACACCTTC. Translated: CASSQPSTGGNGYTF.

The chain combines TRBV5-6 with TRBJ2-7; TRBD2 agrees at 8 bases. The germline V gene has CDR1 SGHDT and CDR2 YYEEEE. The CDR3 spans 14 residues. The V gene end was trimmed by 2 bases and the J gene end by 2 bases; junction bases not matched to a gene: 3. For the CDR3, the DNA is TGTGCCAGCAGCTTCCAGCGGGGGCCCTACGAGCAGTACTTC. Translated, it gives CASSFQRGPYEQYF.

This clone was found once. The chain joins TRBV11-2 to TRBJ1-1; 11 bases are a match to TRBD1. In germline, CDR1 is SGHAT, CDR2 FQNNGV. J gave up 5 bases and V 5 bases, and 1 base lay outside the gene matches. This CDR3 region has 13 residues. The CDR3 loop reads CASSRDRGTEAFF. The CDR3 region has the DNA TGTGCCAGCAGCCGGGACAGGGGGACTGAAGCTTTCTTT. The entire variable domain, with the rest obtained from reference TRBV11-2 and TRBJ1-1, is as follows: EAGVAQSPRYKIIEKRQSVAFWCNPISGHATLYWYQQILGQGPKLLIQFQNNGVVDDSQLPKDRFSAERLKGVDSTLKIQPAKLEDSAVYLCASSRDRGTEAFFGQGTRLTVV.

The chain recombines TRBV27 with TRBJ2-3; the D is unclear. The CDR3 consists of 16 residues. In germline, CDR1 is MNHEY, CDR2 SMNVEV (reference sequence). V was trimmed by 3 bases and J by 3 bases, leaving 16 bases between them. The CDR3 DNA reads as TGTGCCAGCAGTTTTTGGAGTATTCCTAGTACAGATACGCAGTATTTT. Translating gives CASSFWSIPSTDTQYF.

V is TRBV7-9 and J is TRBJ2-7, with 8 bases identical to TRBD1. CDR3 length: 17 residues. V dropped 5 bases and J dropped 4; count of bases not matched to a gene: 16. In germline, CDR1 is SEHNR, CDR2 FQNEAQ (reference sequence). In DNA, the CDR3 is TGTGCCAGCAGCCTAGGACAGGGCCCGAAACCAGGGTACGAGCAGTACTTC. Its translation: CASSLGQGPKPGYEQYF.

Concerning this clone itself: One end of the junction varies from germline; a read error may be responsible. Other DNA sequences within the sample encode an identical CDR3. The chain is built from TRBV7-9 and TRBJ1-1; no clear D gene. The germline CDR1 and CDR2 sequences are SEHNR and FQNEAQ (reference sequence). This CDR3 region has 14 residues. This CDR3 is CASSLAGMNTEAFF. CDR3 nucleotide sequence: TGTGCCAGCAGCTTAGCTGGCATGAATACTGAAGCTTTCTTT.

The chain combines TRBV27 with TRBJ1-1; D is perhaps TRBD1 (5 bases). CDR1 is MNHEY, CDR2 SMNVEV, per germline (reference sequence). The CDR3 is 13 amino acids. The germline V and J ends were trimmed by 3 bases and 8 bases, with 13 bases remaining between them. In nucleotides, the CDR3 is TGTGCCAGCAGTTTGGAAAGGGGCCAGGAAGCTTTCTTT. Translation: CASSLERGQEAFF.

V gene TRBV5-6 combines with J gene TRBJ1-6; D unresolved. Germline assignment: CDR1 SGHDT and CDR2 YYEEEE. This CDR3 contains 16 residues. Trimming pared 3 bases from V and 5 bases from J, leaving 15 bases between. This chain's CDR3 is CASSWKSLGDNSPLHF. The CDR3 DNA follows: TGTGCCAGCAGCTGGAAGTCCCTCGGAGATAATTCACCCCTCCACTTT.

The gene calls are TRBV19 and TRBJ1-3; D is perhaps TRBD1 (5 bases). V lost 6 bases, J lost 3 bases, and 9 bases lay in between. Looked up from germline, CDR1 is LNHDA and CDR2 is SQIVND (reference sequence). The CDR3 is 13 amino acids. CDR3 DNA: TGTGCCAGTAGCCGCCAGGGTGGAAACACCATATATTTT. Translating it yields CASSRQGGNTIYF.

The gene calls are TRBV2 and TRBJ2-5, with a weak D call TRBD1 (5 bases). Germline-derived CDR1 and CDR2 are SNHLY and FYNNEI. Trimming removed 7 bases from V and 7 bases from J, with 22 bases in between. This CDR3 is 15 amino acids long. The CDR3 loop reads CASTAGKGSLGTQYF. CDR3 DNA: TGTGCCAGCACAGCAGGGAAGGGTAGTCTTGGGACCCAGTACTTC.

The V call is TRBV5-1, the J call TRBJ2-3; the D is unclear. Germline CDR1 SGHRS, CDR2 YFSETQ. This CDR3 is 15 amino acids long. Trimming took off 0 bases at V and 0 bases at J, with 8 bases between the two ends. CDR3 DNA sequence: TGCGCCAGCAGCTTGGAGATCGGGAGCACAGATACGCAGTATTTT. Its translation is CASSLEIGSTDTQYF. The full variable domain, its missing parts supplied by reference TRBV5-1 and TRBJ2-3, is KAGVTQTPRYLIKTRGQQVTLSCSPISGHRSVSWYQQTPGQGLQFLFEYFSETQRNKGNFPGRFSGRQFSNSRSEMNVSTLELGDSALYLCASSLEIGSTDTQYFGPGTRLTVL.

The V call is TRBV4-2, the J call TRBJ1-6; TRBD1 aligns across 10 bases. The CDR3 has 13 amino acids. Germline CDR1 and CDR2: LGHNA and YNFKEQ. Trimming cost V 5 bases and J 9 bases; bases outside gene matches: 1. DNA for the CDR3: TGTGCCAGCAGCGGGACAGGGGCTTCACCCCTCCACTTT. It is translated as CASSGTGASPLHF.

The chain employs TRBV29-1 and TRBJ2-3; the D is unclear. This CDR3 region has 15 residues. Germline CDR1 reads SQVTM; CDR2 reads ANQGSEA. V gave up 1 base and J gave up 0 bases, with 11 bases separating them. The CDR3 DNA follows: TGCAGCGTTGAAGGGTATAGCATGAGCACAGATACGCAGTATTTT. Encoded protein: CSVEGYSMSTDTQYF.

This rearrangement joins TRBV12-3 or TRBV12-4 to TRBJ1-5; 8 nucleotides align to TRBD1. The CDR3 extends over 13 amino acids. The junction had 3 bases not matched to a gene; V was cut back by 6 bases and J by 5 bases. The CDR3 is CASSLTGDQPQHF. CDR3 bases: TGTGCCAGCAGCCTGACAGGGGATCAGCCCCAGCATTTT.

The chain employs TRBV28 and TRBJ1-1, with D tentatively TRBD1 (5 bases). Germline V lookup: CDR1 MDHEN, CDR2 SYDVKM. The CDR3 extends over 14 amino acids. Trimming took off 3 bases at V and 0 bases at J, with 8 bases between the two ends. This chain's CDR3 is CASSLPGLNTEAFF. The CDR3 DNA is TGTGCCAGCAGTTTGCCAGGGCTGAACACTGAAGCTTTCTTT.

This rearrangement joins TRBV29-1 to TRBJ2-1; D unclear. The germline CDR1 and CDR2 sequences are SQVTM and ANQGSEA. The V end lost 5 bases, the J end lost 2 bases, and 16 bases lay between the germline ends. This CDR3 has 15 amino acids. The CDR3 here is CSVNLLGVAYNEQFF. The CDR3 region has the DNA TGCAGCGTTAACCTCCTCGGAGTGGCCTACAATGAGCAGTTCTTC.

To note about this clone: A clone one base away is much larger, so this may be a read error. The chain's CDR3 is CASSDGTGGQPQHF. The CDR3 bases are TGTGCCAGCAGTGACGGGACAGGGGGTCAGCCCCAGCATTTT. V and J are TRBV28 and TRBJ1-5; 11 positions match TRBD1. In germline, CDR1 is MDHEN, CDR2 SYDVKM. The CDR3 totals 14 residues. Trimming cost V 5 bases and J 6 bases; bases outside gene matches: 3.